This T cell receptor (beta chain) was sequenced during a study of T-cell memory formation after mild COVID-19. General study results and limits: Later expanders leaned CD4+, whereas day 15 to 85 contracting clones were balanced CD4/CD8.

This clonotype was seen at least ten times. Antigen unknown. Amplification by 5'RACE using constant-segment primers produced TCR alpha and TCR beta cDNA libraries that carried sample barcodes and UMIs. Using its own MiXCR run on the 5' RACE reads, TCRdb lists one record per CDR3 protein. The sample holds fewer than 250,000 distinct CDR3 sequences, over 15% seen once. This clonotype originated in an adult woman who had mild COVID-19 (a few samples of this study predate the infection). Cell type and time point are not known. What was sequenced was PBMCs or a T cell subset sorted from them (not recorded which).

CDR3 residues: CSARRGRGGETQYF. The CDR3 coding sequence is TGCAGTGCTAGGAGGGGCAGGGGAGGAGAGACCCAGTACTTC. The V gene is TRBV20-1, the J gene TRBJ2-5; either TRBD1 or TRBD2 may supply D (6 bases each). Looked up from germline, CDR1 is DFQATT and CDR2 is SNEGSKA (reference sequence). The V end was cut by 3 bases, the J end by 4 bases, with 15 bases between. CDR3 length: 14 residues.